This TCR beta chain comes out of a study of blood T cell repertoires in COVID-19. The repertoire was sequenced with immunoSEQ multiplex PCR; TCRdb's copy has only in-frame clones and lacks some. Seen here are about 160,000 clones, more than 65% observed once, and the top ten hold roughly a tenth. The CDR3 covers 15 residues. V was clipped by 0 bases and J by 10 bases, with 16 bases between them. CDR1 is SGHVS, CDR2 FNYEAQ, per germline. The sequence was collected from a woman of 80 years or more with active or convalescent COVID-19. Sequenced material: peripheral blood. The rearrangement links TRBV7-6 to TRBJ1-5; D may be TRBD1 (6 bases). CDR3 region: CASSLARDNSYPQHF. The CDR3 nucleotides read TGTGCCAGCAGCTTAGCGAGGGACAACTCTTACCCCCAGCATTTT.